The 16 T cell receptor beta chains given below trace back to one sample, sequenced in a study of blood T cell repertoires in COVID-19. Data came from immunoSEQ multiplex PCR; TCRdb stores just in-frame clones and leaves some out. The table lists over 250,000 clones, around 87% of them singletons, with under 5.5% in the top ten. The sample consisted of PBMCs or T cells enriched from blood (not recorded which). The source is a woman younger than 45 who had recovered from COVID-19.

This sequence joins TRBV6-1 and TRBJ2-7; D is unresolved. V was shortened by 1 base and J by 3 bases, with 16 bases between the two germline ends. This CDR3 has 16 residues. The V gene's germline CDR1 is MNHNS and CDR2 SASEGT. The CDR3 loop reads CASSEGYLVPLYEQYF. The CDR3 DNA is TGTGCCAGCAGTGAAGGGTATCTAGTCCCTCTCTACGAGCAGTACTTC.

This chain uses TRBV29-1 with TRBJ1-2; tentatively, D is TRBD1 (5 bases). Germline values: CDR1 SQVTM, CDR2 ANQGSEA. This CDR3 comprises 15 residues. V lost 0 bases to trimming and J lost 7 bases, with 18 bases between them. CDR3 in amino acids: CSVEEAWGVRGGYTF. In DNA form, the CDR3 reads TGCAGCGTTGAAGAAGCCTGGGGGGTGCGGGGTGGCTACACCTTC. Together with reference TRBV29-1 and TRBJ1-2, the CDR3 gives the full variable domain: SAVISQKPSRDICQRGTSLTIQCQVDSQVTMMFWYRQQPGQSLTLIATANQGSEATYESGFVIDKFPISRPNLTFSTLTVSNMSPEDSSIYLCSVEEAWGVRGGYTFGSGTRLTVV.

This clone was detected only a few times. The chain employs TRBV11-2 and TRBJ1-3; D perhaps matches TRBD1 (5 bases). CDR1 is SGHAT, CDR2 FQNNGV, per germline. The ends were cut back, 5 bases at V and 0 bases at J, with 14 bases in the middle. The CDR3 consists of 16 residues. CDR3 residues: CASSTGRGSSGNTIYF. DNA of the CDR3: TGTGCCAGCAGCACGGGGCGGGGGTCCTCTGGAAACACCATATATTTT.

This chain joins TRBV11-2 and TRBJ1-2, with 8 bases matching TRBD1. Germline lookup yields CDR1 SGHAT and CDR2 FQNNGV. The V segment lost 4 bases and the J segment 7 bases; nucleotides outside the gene matches: 8. CDR3 size: 14 residues. CDR3 residues: CASSSRQGSFGYTF. CDR3 DNA: TGTGCCAGCAGCTCACGACAGGGGAGCTTTGGCTACACCTTC. The whole variable domain, filled in from reference TRBV11-2 and TRBJ1-2, reads EAGVAQSPRYKIIEKRQSVAFWCNPISGHATLYWYQQILGQGPKLLIQFQNNGVVDDSQLPKDRFSAERLKGVDSTLKIQPAKLEDSAVYLCASSSRQGSFGYTFGSGTRLTVV.

The chain links TRBV7-9 to TRBJ1-6; D is unresolved. The germline CDR1 and CDR2 sequences are SEHNR and FQNEAQ (reference sequence). Deletions cut 5 bases from V and 7 bases from J, with 27 bases between. This CDR3 region has 19 residues. The CDR3 protein is CASSELSLFPAGRNSPLHF. The CDR3 DNA reads TGTGCCAGCAGCGAGTTATCACTTTTTCCGGCGGGTAGAAATTCACCCCTCCACTTT.

The CDR3 loop reads CASSLWAGAAEAFF. CDR3 DNA sequence: TGTGCCAGCAGCTTGTGGGCGGGGGCGGCTGAAGCTTTCTTT. This rearrangement joins TRBV5-4 to TRBJ1-1; a weak D match, TRBD1 (6 bases). The ends were cut back, 1 base at V and 6 bases at J, with 13 bases in the middle. Germline V gene data show CDR1 as SGHNT and CDR2 as YYREEE (reference sequence). The CDR3 spans 14 residues.

DNA of the CDR3: TGCAGCGTTGAAAAAAGCCCGGGACAGCCTAATTCACCCCTCCACTTT. Translation: CSVEKSPGQPNSPLHF. The V and J genes are TRBV29-1 and TRBJ1-6; TRBD1 agrees at 7 bases. After removal of 2 bases from V and 6 bases from J, the junction contained 10 bases not matched to a gene. This CDR3 spans 16 amino acids. Looked up from germline, CDR1 is SQVTM and CDR2 is ANQGSEA.

The chain couples TRBV7-8 to TRBJ1-2, with 9 positions matching TRBD1. This CDR3 region has 13 residues. Germline V lookup: CDR1 SGHVS, CDR2 FQNEAQ. Trimming took 5 bases from V and 5 from J; bases not matched to a gene: 3. CDR3 nucleotide sequence: TGTGCCAGCAGCGTGGGACAGGGATATGGCTACACCTTC. It specifies CASSVGQGYGYTF. The full variable domain, with the rest looked up from reference TRBV7-8 and TRBJ1-2, is GAGVSQSPRYKVAKRGQDVALRCDPISGHVSLFWYQQALGQGPEFLTYFQNEAQLDKSGLPSDRFFAERPEGSVSTLKIQRTQQEDSAVYLCASSVGQGYGYTFGSGTRLTVV.

The chain employs TRBV6-4 and TRBJ2-1; 7 bases fit TRBD2. Germline values: CDR1 MRHNA, CDR2 SNTAGT. This CDR3 has 15 residues. The J segment lost 2 bases and the V segment lost 6 bases, leaving 7 bases of the junction unmatched. CDR3 residues: CASSPGRGAYNEQFF. The CDR3 bases are TGTGCCAGCAGCCCGGGACGGGGGGCCTACAATGAGCAGTTCTTC.

V usage is TRBV5-4 and J usage is TRBJ2-5; 7 bases are a match to TRBD1. V lost 4 bases and J lost 3; bases outside the gene matches: 3. The CDR3 has 13 amino acids. Germline CDR1 and CDR2: SGHNT and YYREEE (reference sequence). CDR3 sequence (DNA): TGTGCCAGCAGCCGTGGACAGGAAGAGACCCAGTACTTC. Protein: CASSRGQEETQYF.

This clone has only one observation. V usage is TRBV7-9 and J usage is TRBJ1-2, with 8 bases lining up with TRBD1. From germline, CDR1 is SEHNR and CDR2 FQNEAQ (reference sequence). Trimming cost V 2 bases and J 5 bases; bases outside gene matches: 4. The length of the CDR3 is 14 residues. CDR3 in amino acids: CASSLLQGDYGYTF. CDR3 bases: TGTGCCAGCAGCTTACTACAGGGGGATTATGGCTACACCTTC. Complete variable domain (other parts from reference TRBV7-9 and TRBJ1-2): DTGVSQNPRHKITKRGQNVTFRCDPISEHNRLYWYRQTLGQGPEFLTYFQNEAQLEKSRLLSDRFSAERPKGSFSTLEIQRTEQGDSAMYLCASSLLQGDYGYTFGSGTRLTVV.

This clone was seen a single time. J is TRBJ1-2 and V is TRBV15; D is ambiguous. Germline V gene lookup returns CDR1 LNHNV and CDR2 YYDKDF (reference sequence). Trimming took off 0 bases at V and 8 bases at J, with 13 bases between the two ends. The CDR3 consists of 14 residues. CDR3 sequence (DNA): TGTGCCACCAGCAGAGATCAAGGAACAGAAGGCTACACCTTC. The encoded protein is CATSRDQGTEGYTF.

The V gene is TRBV7-9, the J gene TRBJ1-2, with TRBD1 matching 10 bases. Trimming at V came to 2 bases and at J to 7 bases, leaving 7 bases not matched to a gene. Germline CDR1 SEHNR, CDR2 FQNEAQ (reference sequence). The CDR3 loop spans 15 amino acids. CDR3 protein: CASSLMGQGKGGYTF. CDR3 nucleotides: TGTGCCAGCAGCTTAATGGGACAGGGGAAGGGTGGCTACACCTTC. The entire variable domain, with the rest obtained from reference TRBV7-9 and TRBJ1-2, is as follows: DTGVSQNPRHKITKRGQNVTFRCDPISEHNRLYWYRQTLGQGPEFLTYFQNEAQLEKSRLLSDRFSAERPKGSFSTLEIQRTEQGDSAMYLCASSLMGQGKGGYTFGSGTRLTVV.

V gene TRBV5-1 combines with J gene TRBJ2-3; possibly TRBD2 for D (7 bases). There are 16 residues in the CDR3. V lost 4 bases and J lost 8, with 23 bases in between. Germline-derived CDR1 and CDR2 are SGHRS and YFSETQ. CDR3 sequence: CASSDEDVKGGVTQYF. The CDR3 DNA reads as TGCGCCAGCAGCGACGAAGACGTAAAAGGGGGGGTTACGCAGTATTTT.

This clone occurred once. The chain recombines TRBV6-4 with TRBJ1-2; D remains ambiguous. This CDR3 has 14 amino acids. The V gene lost 3 bases and the J gene lost 4 bases, with 12 bases spanning the gap. Germline V gene lookup returns CDR1 MRHNA and CDR2 SNTAGT. Here the CDR3 DNA reads TGTGCCAGCAGTGAATTGAACGGAGGCTATGGCTACACCTTC. Translated: CASSELNGGYGYTF.

This clone was picked up one time. The rearrangement links TRBV11-2 to TRBJ2-3; D perhaps matches TRBD1 (6 bases). The V and J ends lost 3 bases and 3 bases respectively, with 13 bases between them. The CDR3 is 15 residues long. The germline CDR1 and CDR2 sequences are SGHAT and FQNNGV. For the CDR3, the DNA is TGTGCCAGCAGCTTCAGGGGACGGAGAACAGATACGCAGTATTTT. Translated, it gives CASSFRGRRTDTQYF.